What follows are 32 T cell receptor beta chains derived from one specimen sequenced in a study of cytomegalovirus exposure and HLA in healthy donors. The PCR employed 60 Vbeta primers together with 13 Jbeta primers. Libraries were prepared by immunoSEQ multiplex PCR; TCRdb keeps only in-frame clonotypes and omits some of them. The sample lists approximately 110,000 clones, over 60% occurring once. The specimen was PBMCs. Receptor source: a woman in her 40s in good health and CMV-seropositive.

The chain employs TRBV18 and TRBJ1-2; D not certain. Germline CDR1 KGHSH, CDR2 LQKENI. Deletions cut 0 bases from V and 4 bases from J, with 9 bases between. The CDR3 loop spans 14 amino acids. Here the CDR3 DNA reads TGTGCCAGCTCACCACCCTCAGGCTCCTATGGCTACACCTTC. Translation gives CASSPPSGSYGYTF.

This clone occurred once. Compared with germline, one end of the junction differs, possibly owing to a read error. This chain connects TRBV5-1 to TRBJ2-1; possible D gene TRBD2, 6 bases. Germline V CDR1 and CDR2: SGHRS, YFSETQ. This CDR3 is built from 15 residues. The CDR3 is CASSLGAGTYNEQFF. CDR3 DNA: TGCGCCAGCAGTTTGGGTGCGGGGACCTACAATGAGCAGTTCTTC.

The chain carries TRBV6-1 and TRBJ2-1; 8 bases are shared with TRBD1. The CDR3 runs to 16 residues. Germline CDR1 MNHNS, CDR2 SASEGT. Germline trimming cut 0 bases from V and 7 bases from J; bases unmatched to any gene: 8. CDR3 amino acids: CASSEAPQGAGNEQFF. The CDR3 nucleotides are TGTGCCAGCAGTGAAGCCCCGCAGGGGGCAGGGAATGAGCAGTTCTTC.

The genes are TRBV5-1 and TRBJ1-3, with a possible D match to TRBD1 (5 bases). The germline V gene has CDR1 SGHRS and CDR2 YFSETQ. V was shortened by 5 bases and J by 1 base, with 13 bases between the two germline ends. CDR3 size: 15 residues. CDR3 DNA: TGCGCCAGCAGGCGGTGGGCAGGGTCTGGAAACACCATATATTTT. Translating it yields CASRRWAGSGNTIYF.

V usage is TRBV19 and J usage is TRBJ1-1; D is uncertain. Trimming removed 8 bases from V and 5 bases from J, with 9 bases in between. CDR1 and CDR2 from the germline V gene are LNHDA and SQIVND (reference sequence). The CDR3 has 11 residues. CDR3 nucleotides: TGTGCCAGTGGAGGAAGGACTGAAGCTTTCTTT. Translated: CASGGRTEAFF.

The chain combines TRBV2 with TRBJ2-7, with 10 bases lining up with TRBD1. V gave up 6 bases and J gave up 2 bases; unmatched junction bases: 13. The germline V gene encodes CDR1 SNHLY and CDR2 FYNNEI. The CDR3 length is 17 residues. DNA of the CDR3: TGTGCCAGCAGCATGAGTCCCGGGACAGGGGAGGCCTACGAGCAGTACTTC. Translation: CASSMSPGTGEAYEQYF.

The chain joins TRBV15 to TRBJ2-2; D gene ambiguous. V gave up 0 bases and J gave up 5 bases, with 7 bases separating them. This CDR3 has 14 amino acids. CDR1 is LNHNV and CDR2 is YYDKDF in the germline V gene (reference sequence). The CDR3 DNA follows: TGTGCCACCAGCAGAGACGGGTGGACCGGGGAGCTGTTTTTT. Translated: CATSRDGWTGELFF.

The chain links TRBV18 to TRBJ2-1; 8 nucleotides line up with TRBD2. Trimming took 6 bases from V and 5 from J; bases not matched to a gene: 6. Germline V CDR1 and CDR2: KGHSH, LQKENI. The CDR3 is 14 residues long. The CDR3: CASSPGGADNEQFF. The CDR3, as DNA: TGTGCCAGCTCTCCCGGGGGGGCCGACAATGAGCAGTTCTTC.

J is TRBJ1-2 and V is TRBV5-1; 7 bases agree with TRBD1. The CDR3 is made up of 14 amino acids. V shed 5 bases, J shed 4 bases, and the junction held 8 bases outside the gene matches. Looked up from germline, CDR1 is SGHRS and CDR2 is YFSETQ. The DNA of the CDR3 is TGCGCCAGCAGACCAGGACAGGTCCTCTATGGCTACACCTTC. Its translation is CASRPGQVLYGYTF.

The chain links TRBV9 to TRBJ2-7, with TRBD1 matching 10 bases. Germline lookup yields CDR1 SGDLS and CDR2 YYNGEE. V lost 4 bases to trimming and J lost 5 bases; unmatched junction nucleotides: 12. CDR3 length: 16 amino acids. The CDR3 protein is CASSRSGQGGINEQYF. CDR3 coding DNA: TGTGCCAGCAGCCGATCAGGACAGGGGGGAATCAACGAGCAGTACTTC.

The chain employs TRBV6-4 and TRBJ1-2; tentative D call: TRBD1 (6 bases). Germline V gene lookup returns CDR1 MRHNA and CDR2 SNTAGT. V was cut by 6 bases and J by 5 bases, with 19 bases left in between. The CDR3 is 15 amino acids. In DNA form, the CDR3 reads TGTGCCAGCAGCCGATCAGGGGAAGCCTTTTATGGCTACACCTTC. As protein: CASSRSGEAFYGYTF.

The chain couples TRBV6-6 to TRBJ1-3; a possible D gene is TRBD1 (6 bases). Germline assignment: CDR1 MNHNY and CDR2 SVGAGI (reference sequence). The CDR3 has 14 residues. V was shortened by 7 bases and J by 9 bases, with 19 bases between the two germline ends. The CDR3 nucleotides read TGTGCCAGCATCTCAGGGGTTAGTTATGCCACCATATATTTT. This gives the protein CASISGVSYATIYF.

The rearrangement uses TRBV18 and TRBJ1-4; unclear D gene. This CDR3 has 13 residues. The V gene's germline CDR1 is KGHSH and CDR2 LQKENI. Trimming removed 3 bases from V and 5 bases from J, with 7 bases in between. The DNA for the CDR3 is TGTGCCAGCTCACCCGGTGCCAATGAAAAACTGTTTTTT. Translation gives CASSPGANEKLFF.

CDR3 DNA sequence: TGTGCCAGCAGTGATACCGGGACACATACAACCCAGTACTTC. Its protein is CASSDTGTHTTQYF. V usage is TRBV25-1 and J usage is TRBJ2-5; D might be TRBD1 (6 bases). Trimming pared 3 bases from V and 8 bases from J, leaving 16 bases between. Per germline, CDR1 MGHDK and CDR2 SYGVNS. The CDR3 is 14 residues long.

V gene TRBV12-5 combines with J gene TRBJ1-5, with 7 positions matching TRBD1. This CDR3 spans 20 amino acids. The junction had 22 bases not matched to a gene; V was cut back by 4 bases and J by 4 bases. Germline assignment: CDR1 LGHNT and CDR2 FRNRAP. The CDR3 here is CASGSSWTGEDYLQNQPQHF. The CDR3 nucleotides are TGTGCTAGTGGTTCCTCCTGGACAGGCGAGGATTATCTACAAAATCAGCCCCAGCATTTT.

This clone was picked up one time. The V gene is TRBV5-1, the J gene TRBJ2-3, with 8 bases identical to TRBD2. The CDR3 contains 15 residues. Germline CDR1 reads SGHRS; CDR2 reads YFSETQ. Trimming removed 5 bases from V and 5 bases from J; junction bases left unmatched: 10. The chain's CDR3 is CASRKTGGSRDTQYF. As DNA, the CDR3 is TGCGCCAGCAGGAAGACGGGGGGGTCTCGAGATACGCAGTATTTT.

The J gene is TRBJ1-6, the V gene TRBV14; TRBD1 aligns across 9 bases. With 2 bases clipped from V and 9 bases from J, the junction kept 8 bases outside the gene matches. The CDR3 is 16 residues long. The germline V gene encodes CDR1 SGHDN and CDR2 FVKESK. The CDR3 nucleotides are TGTGCCAGCAGCCAAAGGACCGGGACAGGGTTTTCACCCCTCCACTTT. It yields the protein CASSQRTGTGFSPLHF.

The rearrangement uses TRBV27 and TRBJ1-2; the D is unclear. Trimming stripped 6 bases from V and 2 bases from J, with 10 bases between. This CDR3 comprises 13 residues. CDR1 is MNHEY and CDR2 is SMNVEV in the germline V gene (reference sequence). The CDR3 DNA follows: TGTGCCAGCAGCCTAAGGGAGAACTATGGCTACACCTTC. Translating gives CASSLRENYGYTF.

The J gene is TRBJ1-2, the V gene TRBV18; D is uncertain. Germline CDR1 and CDR2: KGHSH and LQKENI. The CDR3 has 14 residues. V gave up 4 bases and J gave up 0 bases, with 9 bases separating them. CDR3 sequence (DNA): TGTGCCAGCTCACTTGATAGAGCTAACTATGGCTACACCTTC. Translated, it gives CASSLDRANYGYTF.

The rearrangement links TRBV6-5 to TRBJ2-7; D unresolved. Trimming removed 0 bases at V and 2 bases at J, with 11 bases between. Germline V CDR1 and CDR2: MNHEY, SVGAGI. The CDR3 contains 15 residues. The CDR3 nucleotides are TGTGCCAGCAGTTACTCGATTAACGGAGCCTACGAGCAGTACTTC. It is translated as CASSYSINGAYEQYF.

The chain combines TRBV5-1 with TRBJ2-5, with 8 bases fitting TRBD1. Germline CDR1 SGHRS, CDR2 YFSETQ. The CDR3 is made up of 18 amino acids. The V gene end was trimmed by 4 bases and the J gene end by 3 bases; junction bases not matched to a gene: 17. CDR3 nucleotides: TGCGCCAGCAGCCCAGGACAGGGCAGTTTCGCAGGAAAAGAGACCCAGTACTTC. It yields the protein CASSPGQGSFAGKETQYF.

This clone was found a few times. This chain joins TRBV6-5 and TRBJ1-1; D gene unclear. The V gene's germline CDR1 is MNHEY and CDR2 SVGAGI. The V end was cut by 0 bases, the J end by 1 base, with 6 bases between. The CDR3 covers 14 residues. The CDR3 spells CASSYSAGNTEAFF. CDR3 nucleotides: TGTGCCAGCAGTTACTCAGCGGGGAACACTGAAGCTTTCTTT.

The CDR3 DNA is TGTGCCAGCAGTAAGGGGCATAGCAATCAGCCCCAGCATTTT. Translated, it gives CASSKGHSNQPQHF. V is TRBV25-1 and J is TRBJ1-5; a possible D gene is TRBD1 (5 bases). Trimming cost V 5 bases and J 0 bases, with 8 bases left between them. Germline lookup yields CDR1 MGHDK and CDR2 SYGVNS. The length of the CDR3 is 14 residues.

This clone has a single count. The chain has TRBV7-3 and TRBJ2-1; 16 bases agree with TRBD2. J was trimmed by 9 bases and V by 5 bases; bases with no gene match: 10. Per the germline V gene, CDR1 is SGHTA and CDR2 is FQGTGA. The CDR3 loop spans 17 amino acids. DNA of the CDR3: TGTGCCAGCAGCCTGACCGGGACTAGCGGGGGGGCGGGTGAGCAGTTCTTC. Encoded protein: CASSLTGTSGGAGEQFF.

The V call is TRBV9, the J call TRBJ2-2; TRBD1 might be the D (5 bases). V lost 0 bases, J lost 8 bases, and 14 bases lay in between. The CDR3 sequence is 15 residues long. Germline assignment: CDR1 SGDLS and CDR2 YYNGEE. The CDR3 bases are TGTGCCAGCAGCGTAGGGGTGCAGGGTACTGGGGAGCTGTTTTTT. Protein: CASSVGVQGTGELFF. Full variable domain (rest looked up from reference TRBV9 and TRBJ2-2): DSGVTQTPKHLITATGQRVTLRCSPRSGDLSVYWYQQSLDQGLQFLIQYYNGEERAKGNILERFSAQQFPDLHSELNLSSLELGDSALYFCASSVGVQGTGELFFGEGSRLTVL.

This clone was detected once. As DNA, the CDR3 is TGTGCCAGCAGCTCCAACACAGATACGCAGTATTTT. This sequence encodes CASSSNTDTQYF. The V and J genes are TRBV7-8 and TRBJ2-3; no clear D gene. Germline V gives CDR1 SGHVS, CDR2 FQNEAQ. Trimming removed 4 bases at V and 2 bases at J, with 4 bases between. The CDR3 runs to 12 residues.

The chain joins TRBV2 to TRBJ2-3, with TRBD2 matching over 9 bases. From germline, CDR1 is SNHLY and CDR2 FYNNEI. The CDR3 is 16 amino acids. V dropped 3 bases and J dropped 2; count of bases not matched to a gene: 6. CDR3 residues: CASSDGLAGITDTQYF. The CDR3 nucleotides read TGTGCCAGCAGTGACGGTCTAGCGGGGATCACAGATACGCAGTATTTT.

Comment on this clone: Other nucleotide sequences from this sample produce the same CDR3. V and J are TRBV6-5 and TRBJ1-2; D possibly corresponds to TRBD1 (6 bases). Looked up from germline, CDR1 is MNHEY and CDR2 is SVGAGI. Deletions cut 1 base from V and 2 bases from J, with 8 bases between. The CDR3 is 14 residues long. In DNA, the CDR3 is TGTGCCAGCAGTTACTGGCAGGGGAACTATGGCTACACCTTC. This translates into CASSYWQGNYGYTF.

The V and J genes are TRBV6-6 and TRBJ2-5; TRBD1 is a possible D gene (6 bases). The CDR3 has 14 residues. Trimming shortened V by 2 bases and J by 6 bases, and 13 bases separated the two germline ends. Germline V gene sequence: CDR1 MNHNY, CDR2 SVGAGI (reference sequence). For the CDR3, the DNA is TGTGCCAGCAGTTACACCGACACAGGGAAGACCCAGTACTTC. The encoded protein is CASSYTDTGKTQYF.

The chain is built from TRBV7-2 and TRBJ2-3, with D maybe TRBD2 (5 bases). The V gene's germline CDR1 is SGHTA and CDR2 FQGNSA. There are 13 residues in the CDR3. This CDR3 is CAVRAPSTDTQYF. CDR3 in DNA: TGTGCTGTGCGGGCGCCAAGCACAGATACGCAGTATTTT.

This chain links TRBV7-9 with TRBJ1-1; D ambiguous. Per the germline V gene, CDR1 is SEHNR and CDR2 is FQNEAQ (reference sequence). The CDR3 sequence is 16 residues long. Deletions cut 2 bases from V and 1 base from J, with 14 bases between. DNA for the CDR3: TGTGCCAGCAGCTTATCCCCTTCGACGGGGAACACTGAAGCTTTCTTT. Its translation: CASSLSPSTGNTEAFF.

This clone was observed a few times. The chain combines TRBV9 with TRBJ2-2, with 8 bases lining up with TRBD2. The V and J ends lost 4 bases and 1 base, in that order; junction bases with no gene match: 0. This CDR3 has 14 residues. Germline CDR1 and CDR2: SGDLS and YYNGEE. CDR3: CASSLAGNTGELFF. For the CDR3, the DNA is TGTGCCAGCAGCCTAGCGGGGAACACCGGGGAGCTGTTTTTT.